This T cell receptor (beta chain) was captured by sequencing in a study of shared clonotypes between healthy human individuals. Points from the study as a whole: Naive subsets generally had larger estimated richness than memory subsets.

CDR1 and CDR2 from the germline V gene are SGHRS and YFSETQ. This CDR3 region has 17 residues. The ends were cut back, 7 bases at V and 3 bases at J, with 23 bases in the middle. CD45RO-negative cells were positively selected for CCR7, leaving out terminally differentiated effector memory CD45RA+ cells. Donors, without exception, were Caucasian adults residing in Nashville, Tennessee. This clone has only one observation. Its antigen is as yet unknown. Deep-level running was used for the assay. The input for sorted-subset replicate PCRs was approximately 200 ng DNA, 30,000 or so T cell genomes. Profiling relied on immunoSEQ multiplex PCR, and the TCRdb table lists in-frame clones only, not all of them. The repertoire has 2 million to 2.5 million clones, 85% to 95% of them found once; the top ten carry under 2%.

The specimen sequenced was naive CD8+ T cells from PBMCs. This sequence joins TRBV5-1 and TRBJ2-1; D uncertain. This receptor was taken from a young man in good health. Some clones in this sample may be carry-over from other donors' samples. The CDR3 reads CASGQLQPEANYNEQFF. CDR3 sequence (DNA): TGCGCCAGCGGCCAACTCCAACCAGAAGCTAACTACAATGAGCAGTTCTTC.